The T cell receptor beta chain under discussion was sequenced for a study of OX40 agonist ivuxolimab in advanced cancers. Study-wide points: Some nonresponders additionally presented with little normalized T-cell clonal expansion.

Concerning this clone: Its matching antigen is unknown.

Here immunoSEQ multiplex PCR was the method, and the copy in TCRdb shows in-frame clones only, minus some. The data show tens of thousands of clones, 70% to 90% seen once. This specimen consisted of CD4+ or CD8+ T cells sorted from blood, obtained in a trial of the OX40 agonist ivuxolimab. The source is an adult with an advanced solid tumor such as melanoma, head and neck, liver or kidney cancer.

The CDR3 sequence: CASSVEAGNSPLHF. CDR3 DNA sequence: TGTGCCAGCAGCGTAGAGGCGGGTAATTCACCCCTCCACTTT. The chain recombines TRBV9 with TRBJ1-6; D is undetermined. The germline CDR1 and CDR2 sequences are SGDLS and YYNGEE. The CDR3 extends over 14 amino acids. V was clipped by 0 bases and J by 6 bases, with 7 bases between them.